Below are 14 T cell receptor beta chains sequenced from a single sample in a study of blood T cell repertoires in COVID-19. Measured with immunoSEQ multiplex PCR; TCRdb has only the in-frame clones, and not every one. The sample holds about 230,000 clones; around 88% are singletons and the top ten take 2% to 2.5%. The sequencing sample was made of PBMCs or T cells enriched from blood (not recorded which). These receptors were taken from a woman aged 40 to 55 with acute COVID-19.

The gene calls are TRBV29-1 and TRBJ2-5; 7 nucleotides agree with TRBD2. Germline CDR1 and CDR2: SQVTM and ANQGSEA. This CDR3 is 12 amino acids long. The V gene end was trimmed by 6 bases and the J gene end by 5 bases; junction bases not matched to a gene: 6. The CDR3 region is CSVALGGETQYF. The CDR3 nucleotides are TGCAGCGTAGCCTTGGGGGGGGAGACCCAGTACTTC.

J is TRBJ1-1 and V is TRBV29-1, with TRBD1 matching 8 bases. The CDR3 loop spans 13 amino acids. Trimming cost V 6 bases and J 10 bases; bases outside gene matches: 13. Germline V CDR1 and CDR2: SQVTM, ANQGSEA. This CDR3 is CSVVGQGGGRAFF. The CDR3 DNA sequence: TGCAGCGTCGTAGGACAGGGCGGCGGGAGAGCTTTCTTT.

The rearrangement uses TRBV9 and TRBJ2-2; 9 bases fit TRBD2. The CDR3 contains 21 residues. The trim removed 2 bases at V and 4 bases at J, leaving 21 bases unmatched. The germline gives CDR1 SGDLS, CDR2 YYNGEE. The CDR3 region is CASSVSGGVAGGVSSTGELFF. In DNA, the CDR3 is TGTGCCAGCAGCGTTAGTGGTGGTGTGGCGGGAGGGGTTTCGAGCACCGGGGAGCTGTTTTTT.

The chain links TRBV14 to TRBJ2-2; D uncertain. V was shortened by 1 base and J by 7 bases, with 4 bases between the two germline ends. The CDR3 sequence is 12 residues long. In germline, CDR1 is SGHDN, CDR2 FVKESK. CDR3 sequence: CASSQGYGELFF. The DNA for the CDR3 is TGTGCCAGCAGCCAAGGTTACGGGGAGCTGTTTTTT.

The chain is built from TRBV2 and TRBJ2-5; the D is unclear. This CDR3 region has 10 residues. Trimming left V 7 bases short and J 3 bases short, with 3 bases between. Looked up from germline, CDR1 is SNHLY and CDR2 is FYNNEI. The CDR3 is CASTEETQYF. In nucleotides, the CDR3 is TGTGCCAGCACAGAAGAGACCCAGTACTTC.

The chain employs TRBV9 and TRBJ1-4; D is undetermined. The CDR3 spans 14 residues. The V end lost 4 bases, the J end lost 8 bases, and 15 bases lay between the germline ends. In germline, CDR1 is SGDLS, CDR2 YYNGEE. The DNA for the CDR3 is TGTGCCAGCAGCCCGGGAAATTGGGAAGAAAAACTGTTTTTT. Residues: CASSPGNWEEKLFF.

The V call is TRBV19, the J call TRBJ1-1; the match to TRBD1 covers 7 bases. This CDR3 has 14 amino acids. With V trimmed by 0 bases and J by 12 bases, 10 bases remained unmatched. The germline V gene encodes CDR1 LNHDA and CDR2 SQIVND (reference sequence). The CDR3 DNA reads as TGTGCCAGTAGTATAGAGGACAGGCCTACAAGGACTTTCTTT. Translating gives CASSIEDRPTRTFF. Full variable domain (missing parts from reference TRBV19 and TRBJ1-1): DGGITQSPKYLFRKEGQNVTLSCEQNLNHDAMYWYRQDPGQGLRLIYYSQIVNDFQKGDIAEGYSVSREKKESFPLTVTSAQKNPTAFYLCASSIEDRPTRTFFGQGTRLTVV.

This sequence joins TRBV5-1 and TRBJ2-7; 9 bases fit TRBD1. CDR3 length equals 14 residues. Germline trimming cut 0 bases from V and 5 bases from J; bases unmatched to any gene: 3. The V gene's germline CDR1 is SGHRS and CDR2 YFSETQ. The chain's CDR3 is CASSLEDRGHEQYF. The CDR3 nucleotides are TGCGCCAGCAGCTTGGAGGACAGGGGCCACGAGCAGTACTTC.

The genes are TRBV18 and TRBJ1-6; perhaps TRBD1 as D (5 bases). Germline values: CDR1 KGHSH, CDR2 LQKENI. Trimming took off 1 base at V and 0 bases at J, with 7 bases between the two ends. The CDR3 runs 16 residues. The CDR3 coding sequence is TGTGCCAGCTCACCACTTAGGGGCTCCTATAATTCACCCCTCCACTTT. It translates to CASSPLRGSYNSPLHF.

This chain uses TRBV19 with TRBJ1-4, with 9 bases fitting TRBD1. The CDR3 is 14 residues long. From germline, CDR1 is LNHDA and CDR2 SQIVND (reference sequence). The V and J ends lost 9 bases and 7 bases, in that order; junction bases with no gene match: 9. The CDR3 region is CARGRDRGVEKLFF. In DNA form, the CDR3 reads TGTGCCAGGGGACGAGACAGGGGGGTTGAAAAACTGTTTTTT.

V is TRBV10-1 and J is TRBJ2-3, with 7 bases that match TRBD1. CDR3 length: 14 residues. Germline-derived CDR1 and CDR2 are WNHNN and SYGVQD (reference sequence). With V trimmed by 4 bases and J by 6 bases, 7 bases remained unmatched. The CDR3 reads CASSGGQLRDTQYF. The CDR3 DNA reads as TGCGCCAGCAGTGGGGGACAGCTTAGGGATACGCAGTATTTT.

The CDR3 loop reads CASSIMAGTTNEKLFF. In DNA form, the CDR3 reads TGTGCCAGTAGTATTATGGCAGGAACGACGAATGAAAAACTGTTTTTT. The rearrangement uses TRBV19 and TRBJ1-4; D gene unclear. Germline lookup yields CDR1 LNHDA and CDR2 SQIVND (reference sequence). This CDR3 is 16 amino acids long. Trimming pared 3 bases from V and 5 bases from J, leaving 16 bases between.

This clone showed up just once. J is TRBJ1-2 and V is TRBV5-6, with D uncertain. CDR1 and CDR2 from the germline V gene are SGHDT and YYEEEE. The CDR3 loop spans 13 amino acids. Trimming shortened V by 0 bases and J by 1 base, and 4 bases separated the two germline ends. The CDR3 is CASSLGGNYGYTF. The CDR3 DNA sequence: TGTGCCAGCAGCTTGGGAGGTAACTATGGCTACACCTTC.

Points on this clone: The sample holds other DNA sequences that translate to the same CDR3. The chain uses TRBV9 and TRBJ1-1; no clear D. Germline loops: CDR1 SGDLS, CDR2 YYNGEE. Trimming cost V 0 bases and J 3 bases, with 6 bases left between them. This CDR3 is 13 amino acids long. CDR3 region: CASSVGGDTEAFF. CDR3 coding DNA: TGTGCCAGCAGCGTAGGGGGAGACACTGAAGCTTTCTTT.